Each of the 18 T cell receptor beta chains below was sequenced from the same sample in a study of T cells in localized non-small cell lung cancer (dated by TCRdb to the early 2020s). Library preparation employed the immunoSEQ multiplex PCR assay. TCRdb obtained this table from immuneACCESS and retained in-frame rearrangements with V and J assigned. These tables miss some clones; where compared with another copy, unresolved V genes account for less than half of the shortfall, and the remainder is unexplained. The sample includes 40,000 or so clones, with roughly 86% observed a single time. 5.5% to 6.5% of the sample belongs to the ten largest clones. This sample comprised peripheral blood, obtained before any cancer treatment. Source of these receptors: a man aged 35 to 70 with stage I lung adenocarcinoma.

J is TRBJ2-7 and V is TRBV11-2; 7 positions match TRBD1. The trim removed 2 bases at V and 0 bases at J, leaving 7 bases unmatched. CDR1 SGHAT and CDR2 FQNNGV come from the germline V gene. CDR3 length: 16 residues. CDR3 DNA: TGTGCCAGCAGCTTAACGGGACAGCTACTCTCCTACGAGCAGTACTTC. Translation gives CASSLTGQLLSYEQYF.

This chain connects TRBV5-1 to TRBJ2-1; 9 nucleotides align to TRBD2. From germline, CDR1 is SGHRS and CDR2 YFSETQ. The CDR3 covers 15 residues. The V and J ends lost 5 bases and 3 bases, in that order; junction bases with no gene match: 6. In DNA form, the CDR3 reads TGCGCCAGCAGGCCAGCGGGAGGAAGCTACAATGAGCAGTTCTTC. The encoded protein is CASRPAGGSYNEQFF.

This clone was observed a handful of times. The V gene is TRBV27, the J gene TRBJ2-7; no clear D gene. Trimming shortened V by 2 bases and J by 0 bases, and 5 bases separated the two germline ends. This CDR3 has 13 residues. Germline-derived CDR1 and CDR2 are MNHEY and SMNVEV (reference sequence). CDR3 amino acids: CASSLGFSYEQYF. For the CDR3, the DNA is TGTGCCAGCAGTTTAGGATTCTCCTACGAGCAGTACTTC.

This chain uses TRBV25-1 with TRBJ2-3; D ambiguous. This CDR3 is built from 16 residues. CDR1 MGHDK and CDR2 SYGVNS come from the germline V gene. Trimming pared 5 bases from V and 4 bases from J, leaving 19 bases between. CDR3 in amino acids: CASSSQTVSRADTQYF. The CDR3 nucleotides are TGTGCCAGCAGTTCCCAGACTGTAAGTAGGGCAGATACGCAGTATTTT.

The CDR3 DNA reads TGCGCCAGCAGCCCTACCGGGACAGGGACCGAGCAGTACTTC. This sequence encodes CASSPTGTGTEQYF. The rearrangement links TRBV4-1 to TRBJ2-7; TRBD1 matches at 9 bases. V trimming: 4 bases; J trimming: 6 bases; junction bases outside the gene matches: 7. This CDR3 is built from 14 residues. Germline V gene data show CDR1 as MGHRA and CDR2 as YSYEKL.

This chain links TRBV7-9 with TRBJ1-5; no clear D gene. CDR1 and CDR2 (germline): SEHNR, FQNEAQ (reference sequence). Trimming left V 10 bases short and J 0 bases short, with 22 bases between. The CDR3 length is 17 residues. The CDR3 region has the DNA TGTGCCACTACACCGATAGATACAGAAACTAGCAATCAGCCCCAGCATTTT. Its translation is CATTPIDTETSNQPQHF.

V and J are TRBV15 and TRBJ2-7; D gene unclear. There are 14 residues in the CDR3. Trimming stripped 5 bases from V and 3 bases from J, with 14 bases between. The germline gives CDR1 LNHNV, CDR2 YYDKDF (reference sequence). CDR3 sequence: CATSPRTDHYEQYF. The CDR3 DNA follows: TGTGCCACCAGCCCCCGGACGGATCACTACGAGCAGTACTTC.

The chain combines TRBV7-6 with TRBJ2-7; 11 positions match TRBD2. V dropped 4 bases and J dropped 7; count of bases not matched to a gene: 9. The CDR3 consists of 15 residues. Germline V gene data show CDR1 as SGHVS and CDR2 as FNYEAQ. CDR3 coding DNA: TGTGCCAGCAGCTCCGCTAGCGGGAGGCTGTGGGAGCAGTACTTC. Amino acids: CASSSASGRLWEQYF.

The V and J genes are TRBV28 and TRBJ2-7, with TRBD2 matching 9 bases. Germline assignment: CDR1 MDHEN and CDR2 SYDVKM. The CDR3 is 15 residues long. V shed 1 base, J shed 3 bases, and the junction held 4 bases outside the gene matches. CDR3 protein: CASSLLREGFYEQYF. Written as DNA, the CDR3 is TGTGCCAGCAGTTTATTGCGGGAGGGATTCTACGAGCAGTACTTC. The whole variable domain, remainder taken from reference TRBV28 and TRBJ2-7, is DVKVTQSSRYLVKRTGEKVFLECVQDMDHENMFWYRQDPGLGLRLIYFSYDVKMKEKGDIPEGYSVSREKKERFSLILESASTNQTSMYLCASSLLREGFYEQYFGPGTRLTVT.

The V and J genes are TRBV10-3 and TRBJ1-1, with 12 nucleotides matching TRBD1. J gave up 4 bases and V 10 bases, and 7 bases lay outside the gene matches. Germline V gene lookup returns CDR1 ENHRY and CDR2 SYGVKD. The CDR3 sequence is 14 residues long. DNA for the CDR3: TGTGCCACCACTTCGGGACAGGGGGCCACTGAAGCTTTCTTT. It translates to CATTSGQGATEAFF.

This clone was observed a few times. This rearrangement joins TRBV11-2 to TRBJ2-2; D perhaps matches TRBD2 (5 bases). The germline CDR1 and CDR2 sequences are SGHAT and FQNNGV. With 4 bases removed from V and 3 bases from J, the gap between germline ends came to 9 bases. The CDR3 runs to 14 residues. In DNA form, the CDR3 reads TGTGCCAGCAGCTGGACTGCCGACACCGGGGAGCTGTTTTTT. This encodes CASSWTADTGELFF.

The chain combines TRBV12-5 with TRBJ2-3, with 7 nucleotides matching TRBD2. Germline loops: CDR1 LGHNT, CDR2 FRNRAP. This CDR3 is 14 amino acids long. V lost 5 bases and J lost 4; bases outside the gene matches: 6. The CDR3 DNA reads TGTGCTAGTGGTCCCGGGACTACAGCAGATACGCAGTATTTT. Protein product: CASGPGTTADTQYF.

This clone has just a few counts. The chain couples TRBV7-8 to TRBJ2-1, with 12 bases identical to TRBD2. The germline CDR1 and CDR2 sequences are SGHVS and FQNEAQ. The CDR3 contains 17 residues. J lost 5 bases, V lost 0 bases, and 5 bases had no gene match. The CDR3 sequence is CASSLARLAGVNNEQFF. CDR3 nucleotides: TGTGCCAGCAGCTTAGCGCGACTAGCGGGAGTCAACAATGAGCAGTTCTTC.

CDR3 loop: CASSVTDEPTGELFF. DNA of the CDR3: TGTGCCAGCAGTGTTACTGACGAACCCACCGGGGAGCTGTTTTTT. The chain employs TRBV6-1 and TRBJ2-2; no clear D gene. The CDR3 extends over 15 amino acids. With 4 bases removed from V and 4 bases from J, the gap between germline ends came to 13 bases. CDR1 MNHNS and CDR2 SASEGT come from the germline V gene.

This clone occurred once. The CDR3 bases are TGCAGCGTGAGCCGGGACAGGGCGGACACCGGGGAGCTGTTTTTT. It codes for CSVSRDRADTGELFF. The V gene is TRBV29-1, the J gene TRBJ2-2; 9 nucleotides agree with TRBD1. The CDR3 length is 15 residues. The V gene end was trimmed by 6 bases and the J gene end by 3 bases; junction bases not matched to a gene: 8. Per germline, CDR1 SQVTM and CDR2 ANQGSEA.

The gene calls are TRBV19 and TRBJ1-5; D not certain. CDR3 length: 16 amino acids. V was clipped by 2 bases and J by 0 bases, with 11 bases between them. The germline V gene encodes CDR1 LNHDA and CDR2 SQIVND (reference sequence). CDR3 in amino acids: CASSIRAGFSNQPQHF. CDR3 DNA: TGTGCCAGTAGTATAAGGGCAGGATTTAGCAATCAGCCCCAGCATTTT.

J is TRBJ1-5 and V is TRBV4-2, with 7 bases lining up with TRBD1. The junction had 12 bases not matched to a gene; V was cut back by 2 bases and J by 5 bases. From germline, CDR1 is LGHNA and CDR2 YNFKEQ. This CDR3 region has 17 residues. CDR3: CASSQFGTVGADQPQHF. In DNA, the CDR3 is TGTGCCAGCAGCCAATTCGGGACAGTCGGGGCTGATCAGCCCCAGCATTTT.

The chain has TRBV4-2 and TRBJ1-5; D is possibly TRBD1 (6 bases). Germline V gene data show CDR1 as LGHNA and CDR2 as YNFKEQ. The CDR3 is 18 residues long. With 0 bases removed from V and 1 base from J, the gap between germline ends came to 16 bases. In DNA form, the CDR3 reads TGTGCCAGCAGCCAAGACCGACTGGGGGGGCGCAGCAATCAGCCCCAGCATTTT. This gives the protein CASSQDRLGGRSNQPQHF.